The rows below give T cell receptor beta chains drawn from one sample of a study of T cell responses to AZD1222 COVID-19 vaccine. The assay was immunoSEQ multiplex PCR, and TCRdb's table has in-frame clones only and misses some. Of approximately 110,000 clones detected, roughly 84% appear once; the ten largest clones hold 1% to 1.5%. Sequences were derived from peripheral blood, sampled on day 0 of AZD1222 vaccination. The source is an adult in good health. CDR3s include the opening cysteine and the closing phenylalanine or tryptophan. D genes are given only for firm matches. Expanded clones get a size class; other rows say once, few or many, or leave the size out.

abundance: .
d_gene: .
j_gene: TRBJ1-4
len: 15
v_gene: TRBV6-5
CDR3nt: TGTGCCAGCAGTTCCCGGGGGAGAACTAATGAAAAACTGTTTTTT
CDR3aa: CASSSRGRTNEKLFF

abundance: .
d_gene: .
j_gene: TRBJ2-7
len: 15
v_gene: TRBV11-2
CDR3nt: TGCGCGGACAGCCAGTACGTTGCCGGAGTGTACGAGCAGTACTTC
CDR3aa: CADSQYVAGVYEQYF

abundance: .
d_gene: .
j_gene: TRBJ2-3
len: 13
v_gene: TRBV6-5
CDR3nt: TGTGCCAGCAAGGTGACGAACACAGATACGCAGTATTTT
CDR3aa: CASKVTNTDTQYF

abundance: .
d_gene: .
j_gene: TRBJ2-1
len: 13
v_gene: TRBV6-5
CDR3nt: TGTGCCAGCAGTTTATCGCGAAGGAATGAGCAGTTCTTC
CDR3aa: CASSLSRRNEQFF

abundance: .
d_gene: TRBD1
j_gene: TRBJ2-1
len: 15
v_gene: TRBV2
CDR3nt: TGTGCCAGCATGGGGACAGGTAGCTCCTACAATGAGCAGTTCTTC
CDR3aa: CASMGTGSSYNEQFF

abundance: .
d_gene: .
j_gene: TRBJ2-2
len: 14
v_gene: TRBV6-5
CDR3nt: TGTGCCACCGCGCTGGACGGCCCCATAGGGGAGCTGTTTTTT
CDR3aa: CATALDGPIGELFF

abundance: .
d_gene: .
j_gene: TRBJ1-5
len: 14
v_gene: TRBV24-1
CDR3nt: TGTGCCACCAGTGAGGGGGCAAGCAATCAGCCCCAGCATTTT
CDR3aa: CATSEGASNQPQHF

abundance: .
d_gene: TRBD1
j_gene: TRBJ1-2
len: 13
v_gene: TRBV25-1
CDR3nt: TGTGCCAGCGAACCACAGGGGGCGAGTGGCTACACCTTC
CDR3aa: CASEPQGASGYTF

abundance: .
d_gene: .
j_gene: TRBJ2-2
len: 13
v_gene: TRBV7-2
CDR3nt: TGTGCCAGCAGCCCCCTACGGACCGGGGAGCTGTTTTTT
CDR3aa: CASSPLRTGELFF

abundance: .
d_gene: .
j_gene: TRBJ2-7
len: 14
v_gene: TRBV7-2
CDR3nt: TGTGCCAGCAGCTTTATCGAGTCCCACTACGAGCAGTACTTC
CDR3aa: CASSFIESHYEQYF

abundance: .
d_gene: .
j_gene: TRBJ1-1
len: 13
v_gene: TRBV10-3
CDR3nt: TGTGCCATCGGGCGGGGGAGGGACACTGAAGCTTTCTTT
CDR3aa: CAIGRGRDTEAFF

abundance: .
d_gene: .
j_gene: TRBJ1-1
len: 15
v_gene: TRBV7-9
CDR3nt: TGTGCCAGCAGCGTCGAAGGAGGGCGGAACACTGAAGCTTTCTTT
CDR3aa: CASSVEGGRNTEAFF

abundance: .
d_gene: .
j_gene: TRBJ2-7
len: 14
v_gene: TRBV2
CDR3nt: TGTGCCAGCAGTGAAGAAGGAGTTTCCTACGAGCAGTACTTC
CDR3aa: CASSEEGVSYEQYF

abundance: .
d_gene: .
j_gene: TRBJ2-1
len: 14
v_gene: TRBV7-9
CDR3nt: TGTGCCAGCAGCCGAGTAGGGGCCTACAATGAGCAGTTCTTC
CDR3aa: CASSRVGAYNEQFF

abundance: .
d_gene: .
j_gene: TRBJ2-2
len: 14
v_gene: TRBV18
CDR3nt: TGTGCCAGCTCACGGGATGAGAACACCGGGGAGCTGTTTTTT
CDR3aa: CASSRDENTGELFF

abundance: .
d_gene: .
j_gene: TRBJ2-7
len: 14
v_gene: TRBV7-9
CDR3nt: TGTGCCAGCAGCTTAGTACAATCTTCCTACGAGCAGTACTTC
CDR3aa: CASSLVQSSYEQYF

abundance: .
d_gene: .
j_gene: TRBJ1-2
len: 16
v_gene: TRBV27
CDR3nt: TGTGCCAGCAGTCCTAAGGGTGTAGCCCCTAACTATGGCTACACCTTC
CDR3aa: CASSPKGVAPNYGYTF

abundance: .
d_gene: TRBD1
j_gene: TRBJ2-6
len: 19
v_gene: TRBV18
CDR3nt: TGTGCCAGCTCACCAGCGGTCCCGGGACAGGGCTCTGGGGCCAACGTCCTGACTTTC
CDR3aa: CASSPAVPGQGSGANVLTF

abundance: once
d_gene: .
j_gene: TRBJ1-1
len: 14
v_gene: TRBV9
CDR3nt: TGTGCCAGCAGCGTAGGAGGGTGGAACACTGAAGCTTTCTTT
CDR3aa: CASSVGGWNTEAFF

abundance: .
d_gene: TRBD1
j_gene: TRBJ1-2
len: 12
v_gene: TRBV5-1
CDR3nt: TGCGCCAGCAGCCCTCAGGGGGGGATGGGCACCTTC
CDR3aa: CASSPQGGMGTF

abundance: once
d_gene: .
j_gene: TRBJ2-5
len: 15
v_gene: TRBV4-1
CDR3nt: TGCGCCAGCAGCGCCCCCGGACAGTCAAAAGAGACCCAGTACTTC
CDR3aa: CASSAPGQSKETQYF

abundance: .
d_gene: .
j_gene: TRBJ1-6
len: 14
v_gene: TRBV13
CDR3nt: TGTGCCAGCAGCTTAGAGGTTTGGGATTCACCCCTCCACTTT
CDR3aa: CASSLEVWDSPLHF

abundance: .
d_gene: .
j_gene: TRBJ2-3
len: 16
v_gene: TRBV3-1/TRBV3-2
CDR3nt: TGTGCCAGCAGCCGCCTTTTGGGCGGGGGCACAGATACGCAGTATTTT
CDR3aa: CASSRLLGGGTDTQYF

abundance: .
d_gene: TRBD2
j_gene: TRBJ2-2
len: 11
v_gene: TRBV19
CDR3nt: TGTGCCAGTAGTAACGGGGGGAAGCTGTTTTTT
CDR3aa: CASSNGGKLFF

abundance: .
d_gene: .
j_gene: TRBJ1-5
len: 16
v_gene: TRBV18
CDR3nt: TGTGCCAGCTCACCCCGATCCGGGAATAGCAATCAGCCCCAGCATTTT
CDR3aa: CASSPRSGNSNQPQHF

abundance: .
d_gene: TRBD1
j_gene: TRBJ2-2
len: 14
v_gene: TRBV10-1
CDR3nt: TGCGCCAGCAAAGAAGGACAGGGGGCCGGGGAGCTGTTTTTT
CDR3aa: CASKEGQGAGELFF

abundance: .
d_gene: .
j_gene: TRBJ2-1
len: 14
v_gene: TRBV2
CDR3nt: TGTGCCAGCAGGCGGGACAGCAGCTACAATGAGCAGTTCTTC
CDR3aa: CASRRDSSYNEQFF

abundance: .
d_gene: .
j_gene: TRBJ1-5
len: 15
v_gene: TRBV7-9
CDR3nt: TGTGCCAGCAGCTTAGGAGATTCTAGCAATCAGCCCCAGCATTTT
CDR3aa: CASSLGDSSNQPQHF

abundance: .
d_gene: .
j_gene: TRBJ1-5
len: 16
v_gene: TRBV4-3
CDR3nt: TGCGCCAGCATCCTTCCCCAGGGCCGGTTGACTCAGCCCCAGCATTTT
CDR3aa: CASILPQGRLTQPQHF

abundance: .
d_gene: .
j_gene: TRBJ1-4
len: 14
v_gene: TRBV5-4
CDR3nt: TGTGCCAGCAGCTTGAATTGGGGTAATGAAAAACTGTTTTTT
CDR3aa: CASSLNWGNEKLFF

abundance: .
d_gene: .
j_gene: TRBJ1-3
len: 17
v_gene: TRBV7-8
CDR3nt: TGTGCCAGCAGCACTAGAGACTCGACTCACTCTGGAAACACCATATATTTT
CDR3aa: CASSTRDSTHSGNTIYF

abundance: .
d_gene: .
j_gene: TRBJ1-6
len: 13
v_gene: TRBV27
CDR3nt: TGTGCCAGCAGTTTATCACCTGGGGCGCCCCTCCACTTT
CDR3aa: CASSLSPGAPLHF

abundance: .
d_gene: TRBD1
j_gene: TRBJ1-6
len: 18
v_gene: TRBV7-2
CDR3nt: TGTGCCAGCAGCTTAGCCCTGACAGGGGGCTCCTATAATTCACCCCTCCACTTT
CDR3aa: CASSLALTGGSYNSPLHF

abundance: .
d_gene: TRBD1
j_gene: TRBJ1-2
len: 15
v_gene: TRBV19
CDR3nt: TGTGCCAGTAGTATCGCAGGGGGCGCCGGCTATGGCTACACCTTC
CDR3aa: CASSIAGGAGYGYTF

abundance: .
d_gene: .
j_gene: TRBJ2-2
len: 13
v_gene: TRBV5-1
CDR3nt: TGCGCCAGCAGCTTGGTGGGAGTCGGGGAGCTGTTTTTT
CDR3aa: CASSLVGVGELFF

abundance: .
d_gene: .
j_gene: TRBJ1-2
len: 13
v_gene: TRBV27
CDR3nt: TGTGCCAGCAGGCGAGTTCTCGACTATGGCTACACCTTC
CDR3aa: CASRRVLDYGYTF

abundance: .
d_gene: .
j_gene: TRBJ1-2
len: 14
v_gene: TRBV6-5
CDR3nt: TGTGCCAGCAGACGGCAGGGTTCTAACTATGGCTACACCTTC
CDR3aa: CASRRQGSNYGYTF

abundance: .
d_gene: .
j_gene: TRBJ2-3
len: 15
v_gene: TRBV15
CDR3nt: TGTGCCACCAGCAGACCGGCCACCGGCACAGATACGCAGTATTTT
CDR3aa: CATSRPATGTDTQYF

abundance: .
d_gene: .
j_gene: TRBJ1-3
len: 11
v_gene: TRBV19
CDR3nt: TGTGCCAGCCATTGGGGAAACACCATATATTTT
CDR3aa: CASHWGNTIYF

abundance: .
d_gene: TRBD2
j_gene: TRBJ2-5
len: 18
v_gene: TRBV5-4
CDR3nt: TGTGCCAGCAGCTTGGGGACTAGCGGGGCAAGATTCCAAGAGACCCAGTACTTC
CDR3aa: CASSLGTSGARFQETQYF

abundance: .
d_gene: .
j_gene: TRBJ2-2
len: 17
v_gene: TRBV19
CDR3nt: TGTGCCAGTAGTACGCACCCAGGGGTCGTGAACACCGGGGAGCTGTTTTTT
CDR3aa: CASSTHPGVVNTGELFF

abundance: .
d_gene: TRBD1
j_gene: TRBJ2-7
len: 15
v_gene: TRBV7-9
CDR3nt: TGTGCCAGCAGCCCCCGGGACAGGACAACCTACGAGCAGTACTTC
CDR3aa: CASSPRDRTTYEQYF

abundance: few
d_gene: .
j_gene: TRBJ1-2
len: 15
v_gene: TRBV5-1
CDR3nt: TGCGCCAGCAGCTTGACAGCCTCATCTAACTATGGCTACACCTTC
CDR3aa: CASSLTASSNYGYTF